This TCR beta chain is drawn from a study of identifying expanded T cells in peripheral blood (dated by TCRdb to the late 2010s). Concerning the study at large: Four technical replicates, made by sequencing separate aliquots from the same pool of genomic DNA, were compared pairwise.

Points the paper makes about the study in general: Both the number of clones called differentially abundant and the false-positive rate were significantly reduced by the beta-binomial model across all healthy-donor time intervals. The authors expected biological variance in healthy repertoires might increase further over much longer intervals such as months to years. Approximately 1.2 differentially abundant clones were flagged by the binomial model between technical replicates, whereas about 15 and 19 were flagged over roughly two weeks and four weeks, respectively. Across all healthy donors, variance in clone template counts between approximately two-week samples was found to increase significantly with total template count.

The immunoSEQ Assay, which uses bias-controlled multiplex PCR amplification of genomic DNA, was used to profile TCRbeta CDR3 regions. As for the original processing: The absolute abundance of each unique TCRbeta CDR3 region was quantified after sequences were collapsed and filtered. Differential abundance was tested with two models: a binomial (Fisher-equivalent) model and a beta-binomial model that adds time-dependent variance fitted from healthy donors. Clones with fewer than 5 combined templates were excluded, and clones with Benjamini-Hochberg FDR below 0.01 were called differentially abundant. Beta-binomial variance was modeled as a function of total template count across the two samples using the form v = (b*log(k)+a)^2. The source is immuneACCESS, and TCRdb retained only in-frame sequences with V and J called. Part of the clones is not carried over; for the studies checked, unresolved V genes explain less than half of this, and the remainder is unexplained. V and J calls and clone size come straight from that table; D and trimming were deduced from the DNA. Across this sample there are under 150,000 clones, with about 86% seen only once. The biggest ten clones account for 7.5% to 8.5% of the sample.

During the collection period, no infections or other immune events were recorded for the healthy donors. Healthy-donor blood repertoires served as a training cohort to calibrate time-dependent variance in a beta-binomial model of T-cell clone differential abundance. There were about ten healthy donors in the training cohort, of whom 3 were female and 7 were male. On average the donors were around 39 years old, and their ages spanned roughly 25 to 70 years. Whole blood was collected from each healthy donor at three time points spaced around 2 weeks apart and obtained from a commercial supplier. For immunosequencing, genomic DNA was extracted from whole blood that had not been sorted. Concerning this clone itself: Its antigen is not yet known. No clone much larger than this one lies a single base away; base qualities are absent.

The germline V end is reduced by 4 bases and the J end by 1 base; junction bases left unmatched: 0. Taken from the germline V gene, the CDR1 and CDR2 loops are MNHEY and SVGAGI. The CDR3 has 14 amino acids, counting the end cysteine and phenylalanine. CDR3 DNA only is kept here, 42 bases in frame from base 1. This receptor was obtained from a person aged 18 to 75 in good health. The rearranged chain carries TRBV6-5 and TRBJ2-1, with 8 middle bases fitting TRBD1. Material: blood. The CDR3 reads as follows: CASSWTGSYNEQFF. The bases are TGTGCCAGCAGTTGGACAGGGTCCTACAATGAGCAGTTCTTC.